The entry below describes one TCR beta chain. Libraries were prepared by immunoSEQ multiplex PCR; TCRdb keeps only in-frame clonotypes and omits some of them. The table includes 140,000 to 150,000 clones, more than 80% detected once. The CDR3 loop spans 13 amino acids. Germline CDR1 reads LNHDA; CDR2 reads SQIVND (reference sequence). V lost 7 bases, J lost 2 bases, and 10 bases lay in between. This sample was included in a study of blood T cell repertoires in COVID-19. This rearrangement joins TRBV19 to TRBJ2-3, with D perhaps TRBD1 (6 bases). This clonotype originated in a human donor in a cohort sampled during active COVID-19. The sequenced material came from peripheral blood. The CDR3 coding sequence is TGTGCCAGTACACAGGGAAACACAGATACGCAGTATTTT. Translating gives CASTQGNTDTQYF.